Listed below are T cell receptor beta chains from one sample, sequenced in a study of pediatric ulcerative colitis. TCRdb's table, derived via immunoSEQ multiplex PCR, lists solely in-frame clones and lacks some. The sample has 17,000 or so clones; just under 75% are singletons. Specimen: gut tissue. The receptors come from a girl aged 5 to 17 with moderate ulcerative colitis. The CDR3 runs from the conserved cysteine through the conserved F or W. The D gene is left open where the match is weak. Only some rows state a clone size, as once, few, many or a class for expanded clones.

d_call	clone_size	v_call	j_call	cdr3_nt	cdr3_aa
NA	NA	TRBV9	TRBJ2-1	TGTGCCAGCAGCGTAGCTGCGGAGCGGCCCCGCTCCTACAATGAGCAGTTCTTC	CASSVAAERPRSYNEQFF
NA	NA	TRBV5-4	TRBJ2-5	TGTGCCAGCAGCCGCCAGGGGGGGGTGAGGGAGACCCAGTACTTC	CASSRQGGVRETQYF
TRBD1	NA	TRBV5-1	TRBJ2-1	TGCGCCAGCAGCTCACCGACAGGGGGCGATGAGCAGTTCTTC	CASSSPTGGDEQFF
NA	NA	TRBV5-1	TRBJ1-5	TGCGCCAGCAGCTTCGGGGAGAATCAGCCCCAGCATTTT	CASSFGENQPQHF
TRBD2	few	TRBV10-3	TRBJ2-7	TGTGCCATCAGCCCGGGACTAGCGGATACCTACGAGCAGTACTTC	CAISPGLADTYEQYF
TRBD2	once	TRBV2	TRBJ2-1	TGTGCCAGCAGGCGGACTAGCGGGGGGCTCAATGAGCAGTTCTTC	CASRRTSGGLNEQFF
TRBD1	NA	TRBV13	TRBJ1-4	TGTGCCAGCAGCTTACGACGACAGGGAATAAGACCCGAAAAACTGTTTTTT	CASSLRRQGIRPEKLFF
TRBD1	NA	TRBV2	TRBJ2-3	TGTGCCAGCAGTGCCGGGACAGGTTCTAGCACAGATACGCAGTATTTT	CASSAGTGSSTDTQYF
NA	few	TRBV2	TRBJ1-2	TGTGCCAGCAGTGAAGTTCTTGGGGGCTACACCTTC	CASSEVLGGYTF
TRBD2	NA	TRBV15	TRBJ2-7	TGTGCCACCAGCAGAACTAGCGGGAGTTACCACGAGCAGTACTTC	CATSRTSGSYHEQYF
NA	once	TRBV28	TRBJ1-3	TGTGCCAGCAGAGAACAGGGAAGAGGAAACACCATATATTTT	CASREQGRGNTIYF
TRBD1	NA	TRBV7-6	TRBJ1-1	TGTGCCAGCAGCTCGTACAGGGGAGGAAGGGTTGGCACTGAAGCTTTCTTT	CASSSYRGGRVGTEAFF
NA	NA	TRBV28	TRBJ2-1	TGTGCCAGCAGTCCACCGACTAGTTTTAGGAATGAGCAGTTCTTC	CASSPPTSFRNEQFF
NA	NA	TRBV18	TRBJ1-4	TGTGCCAGCTCACTGTCGGGGTTGAATGAAAAACTGTTTTTT	CASSLSGLNEKLFF
TRBD1	once	TRBV7-3	TRBJ2-5	TGTGCCAGCAGCCCTGATGCCCCCGGACAGGTCCAAGAGACCCAGTACTTC	CASSPDAPGQVQETQYF
TRBD2	NA	TRBV5-4	TRBJ2-7	TGTGCCAGCAGCTTGAGTCCGACTAGCGGGAAAAACTACGAGCAGTACTTC	CASSLSPTSGKNYEQYF
TRBD1	NA	TRBV29-1	TRBJ2-3	TGCAGCGTCCGGGACAGATTCACAGATACGCAGTATTTT	CSVRDRFTDTQYF
NA	NA	TRBV18	TRBJ1-2	TGTGCCAGCTCACCTTCGGACAGTAGGGGCTACACCTTC	CASSPSDSRGYTF
TRBD1	NA	TRBV23-1	TRBJ1-2	TGCGCCAGCCGCCGGGACAGGGGCTATGGCTACACCTTC	CASRRDRGYGYTF
TRBD1	NA	TRBV28	TRBJ1-3	TGTGCCAGCAGTGAAACAGGGGGCAAGGACACCATATATTTT	CASSETGGKDTIYF
TRBD2	NA	TRBV7-9	TRBJ2-1	TGTGCCAGCAGCTCAGACCGGACTAGGGCCCTTCATCTTGGGGATGAGCAGTTCTTC	CASSSDRTRALHLGDEQFF
NA	NA	TRBV6-5	TRBJ1-1	TGTGCCAGCAGTACACAGCGCCGAAGCACTGAAGCTTTCTTT	CASSTQRRSTEAFF
NA	NA	TRBV6-4	TRBJ2-2	TGTGCCAGCAGTGATGGCGGCAACACCGGGGAGCTGTTTTTT	CASSDGGNTGELFF
NA	NA	TRBV9	TRBJ2-3	TGTGCCAGCAGCGTGCACGGAGGAGTAGGAGATACGCAGTATTTT	CASSVHGGVGDTQYF
TRBD1	NA	TRBV27	TRBJ2-7	TGTGCCAGCAGGGGACCCACAGGGGGCCGAACCTACGAGCAGTACTTC	CASRGPTGGRTYEQYF
NA	NA	TRBV5-1	TRBJ1-3	TGCGCCAGCAGCTTGCTTTATCGATCTGGAAACACCATATATTTT	CASSLLYRSGNTIYF
TRBD2	NA	TRBV5-1	TRBJ2-3	TGCGCCAGCAGCTTGGGTGCAGCGGGGCCCTACACAGATACGCAGTATTTT	CASSLGAAGPYTDTQYF
NA	NA	TRBV9	TRBJ2-1	TGTGCCAGCAGCGTACAGGGGACATACAATGAGCAGTTCTTC	CASSVQGTYNEQFF
NA	NA	TRBV4-2	TRBJ2-7	TGTGCCAGCAGCCAAGATTGGGTCCGGGGGGCTTCCTACGAGCAGTACTTC	CASSQDWVRGASYEQYF
NA	NA	TRBV7-2	TRBJ1-3	TGTGCCAGCAGCCCGAGCTACGGGGGAAACACCATATATTTT	CASSPSYGGNTIYF
NA	NA	TRBV7-2	TRBJ2-1	TGTGCCAGCGGCCAGTCGCGGTTAACCTACAATGAGCAGTTCTTC	CASGQSRLTYNEQFF
TRBD1	NA	TRBV2	TRBJ2-1	TGTGCCAGCACAAGGCCCGGGACAGGGTACAATGAGCAGTTCTTC	CASTRPGTGYNEQFF
NA	few	TRBV29-1	TRBJ1-5	TGCAGCGTTGGATGGGGGCGCGATCAGCCCCAGCATTTT	CSVGWGRDQPQHF
NA	few	TRBV18	TRBJ2-6	TGTGCCAGCTCACCGTGGACAAGTGGCTCTGGGGCCAACGTCCTGACTTTC	CASSPWTSGSGANVLTF
NA	NA	TRBV18	TRBJ2-1	TGTGCCAGCTCACCAGGACAGTACAATGAGCAGTTCTTC	CASSPGQYNEQFF
TRBD1	NA	TRBV13	TRBJ2-2	TGTGCCAGCACTCGGAAGCTACAGGGGACCTTAGCCGGGGAGCTGTTTTTT	CASTRKLQGTLAGELFF
TRBD2	NA	TRBV11-2	TRBJ2-7	TGTGCCAGCAGCTACGCCCCCCTCCTAGCGGGAGGTGGGGAGCAGTACTTC	CASSYAPLLAGGGEQYF
TRBD1	NA	TRBV6-5	TRBJ1-2	TGTGCCAGCAGTTACTTCGGGACAGGGGATGGCTACACCTTC	CASSYFGTGDGYTF
NA	NA	TRBV6-6	TRBJ2-1	TGTGCCAGCAGTTACTCTTGGGATGAGCAGTTCTTC	CASSYSWDEQFF
NA	NA	TRBV6-1	TRBJ1-4	TGTGCCAGCAGTGAAGTTATTAGAGGACGAGCCGGAAGGGAAAAACTGTTTTTT	CASSEVIRGRAGREKLFF
NA	NA	TRBV5-4	TRBJ2-1	TGTGCCAGCAGCTCGAGACAGGCCCTAAACCGGAATGAGCAGTTCTTC	CASSSRQALNRNEQFF
TRBD1	NA	TRBV30	TRBJ1-4	TGTGCCTGGACCCCCGGGACAGGGAGGTTTAATAAGCCGTTTTTT	CAWTPGTGRFNKPFF
NA	NA	TRBV23-1	TRBJ1-6	TGCGCCAGCAGTCAAACCTTTCGAAATACATTAAATTCACCCCTCCACTTT	CASSQTFRNTLNSPLHF
NA	NA	TRBV5-5	TRBJ2-5	TGTGCCAGCAGCTCCTTGGAGACCCAGTACTTC	CASSSLETQYF
TRBD1	NA	TRBV28	TRBJ2-7	TGTGCCAGCGTACAGGGGTCCTACGAGCAGTACTTC	CASVQGSYEQYF
TRBD1	NA	TRBV5-1	TRBJ1-2	TGCGCCAGCAGCCCTGACAGGGGGCTCGGCTACACCTTC	CASSPDRGLGYTF
NA	NA	TRBV6-6	TRBJ1-6	TGTGCCAGTAGAATGGGGTATGATTCACCCCTCCACTTT	CASRMGYDSPLHF
NA	NA	TRBV19	TRBJ2-3	TGTGCCAGTAGTATAAGGAAGACGGGCACAGATACGCAGTATTTT	CASSIRKTGTDTQYF